The T cell receptor beta chain described here comes from a study of T-cell reconstitution after alpha-beta-depleted transplantation in children. Unique molecular identifiers were incorporated into the prepared TCRbeta library. TCRdb re-called the PCR reads through MiXCR, storing one row per CDR3 protein. In the table there are about 20,000 distinct CDR3 sequences, over 10% of which are singletons. Findings and limits, study-wide: Several hundred graft clones that had expanded were reportedly the source of alpha-beta T cells about two months after transplant. Among T cells one year after transplant, newly produced cells accounted for most counts and diversity.

The CDR3 has 14 amino acids. The germline V gene encodes CDR1 SEHNR and CDR2 FQNEAQ (reference sequence). With V trimmed by 5 bases and J by 7 bases, 4 bases remained unmatched. This clonotype was seen repeatedly, ten times or more. Its cognate antigen is unknown. V is TRBV7-9 and J is TRBJ2-3, with 12 bases aligning to TRBD2. The receptor's source is a female patient aged 2 to 10 who had a stem cell transplant for congenital amegakaryocytic thrombocytopenia, so the T cells may come from the graft donor. The sample here was PBMCs, mostly from graft donor cells, taken 60 days after TCRalphabeta/CD19-depleted stem cell transplant. CDR3 sequence (DNA): TGTGCCAGCAGCATCGGGACTAGCGGGTATACGCAGTATTTT. It specifies CASSIGTSGYTQYF. The whole variable domain, filled in from reference TRBV7-9 and TRBJ2-3, reads DTGVSQNPRHKITKRGQNVTFRCDPISEHNRLYWYRQTLGQGPEFLTYFQNEAQLEKSRLLSDRFSAERPKGSFSTLEIQRTEQGDSAMYLCASSIGTSGYTQYFGPGTRLTVL.